The subject of this entry is one T cell receptor beta chain. Its specificity is not known. The entry originates in a study of spatial heterogeneity in lung cancer. About the study: Where they were available, follow-up PBMC samples were sequenced, at a median of about 2 years after resection.

This CDR3 is 12 amino acids long. V dropped 2 bases and J dropped 8 bases, with 10 bases sitting between them. The germline V gene encodes CDR1 SGHRS and CDR2 YFSETQ. From the 5' RACE reads, TCRdb called clonotypes with MiXCR, one entry per CDR3 protein. The table includes under 25,000 distinct CDR3 sequences, about a tenth detected once. Described time point: blood at routine non-recurrence follow-up after resection. General study points: Ubiquitous expanded tumor TCRs surfaced in blood more at resection than they did at follow-up.

The chain is built from TRBV5-1 and TRBJ1-1; D ambiguous. The specimen was PBMCs, collected at follow-up. This TCR came from a female donor with early-stage non-small cell lung cancer. For the CDR3, the DNA is TGCGCCAGCAGCTTAGGCACTTCCGAAGCTTTCTTT. Translating gives CASSLGTSEAFF.